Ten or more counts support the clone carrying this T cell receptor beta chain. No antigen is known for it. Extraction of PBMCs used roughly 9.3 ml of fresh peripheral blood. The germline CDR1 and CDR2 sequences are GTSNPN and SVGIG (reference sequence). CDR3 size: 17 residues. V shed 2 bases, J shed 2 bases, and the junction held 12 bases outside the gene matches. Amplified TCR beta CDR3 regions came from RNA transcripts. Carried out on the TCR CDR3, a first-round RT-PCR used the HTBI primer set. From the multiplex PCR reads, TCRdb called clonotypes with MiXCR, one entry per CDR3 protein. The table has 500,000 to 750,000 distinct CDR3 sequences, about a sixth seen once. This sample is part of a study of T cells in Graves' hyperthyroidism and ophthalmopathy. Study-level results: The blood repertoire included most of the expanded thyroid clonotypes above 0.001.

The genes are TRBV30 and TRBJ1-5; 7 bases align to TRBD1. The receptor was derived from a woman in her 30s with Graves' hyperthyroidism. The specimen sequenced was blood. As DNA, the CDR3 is TGTGCCTGGAGTCCCCCCTTGACAGGGAAGGGCAATCAGCCCCAGCATTTT. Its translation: CAWSPPLTGKGNQPQHF.